This entry is about one T cell receptor beta chain. TCRdb's copy holds only in-frame clones and misses some; the assay was immunoSEQ multiplex PCR. Among some 150,000 clones, under 95% were seen once, and the ten largest hold less than 5.5%. The germline V and J ends were trimmed by 6 bases and 7 bases, with 15 bases remaining between them. Germline CDR1 MNHEY, CDR2 SVGAGI. The CDR3 totals 14 residues. These data belong to a study of T cell responses to AZD1222 COVID-19 vaccine. The gene calls are TRBV6-5 and TRBJ1-4; weak D call: TRBD1 (6 bases). This specimen consisted of peripheral blood, obtained on day 0 of AZD1222 vaccination. This receptor was identified in an adult in good health. The CDR3 nucleotides are TGTGCCAGCAGATCAGGGGCTTTTAGTGAAAAACTGTTTTTT. Amino acids: CASRSGAFSEKLFF.